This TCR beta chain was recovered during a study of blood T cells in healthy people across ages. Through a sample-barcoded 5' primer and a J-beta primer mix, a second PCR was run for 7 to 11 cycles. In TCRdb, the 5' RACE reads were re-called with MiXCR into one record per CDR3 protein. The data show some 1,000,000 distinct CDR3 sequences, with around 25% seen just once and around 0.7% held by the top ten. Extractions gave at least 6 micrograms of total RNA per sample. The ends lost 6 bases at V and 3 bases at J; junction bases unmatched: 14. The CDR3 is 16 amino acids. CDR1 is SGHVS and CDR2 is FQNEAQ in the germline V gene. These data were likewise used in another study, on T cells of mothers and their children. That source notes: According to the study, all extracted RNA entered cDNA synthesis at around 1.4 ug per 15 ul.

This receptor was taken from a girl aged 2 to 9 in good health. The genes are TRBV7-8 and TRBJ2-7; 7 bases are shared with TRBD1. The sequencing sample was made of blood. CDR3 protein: CASSPSTGEIVYEQYF. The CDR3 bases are TGTGCCAGCAGTCCCTCTACAGGGGAAATTGTCTACGAGCAGTACTTC.